Presented here are 7 T cell receptor beta chains from one specimen sequenced in a study of blood T cell repertoires in COVID-19 (dated by TCRdb to the early 2020s). The method behind the library was the immunoSEQ multiplex PCR assay. The table was pulled from immuneACCESS by TCRdb, which kept in-frame rearrangements only. Such tables lose some clones; where checked, under half of the loss comes from unresolved V genes, and the rest has no known cause. The sample table contains fewer than 250,000 clones; only one count was recorded for 70% to 80% of them. The biggest ten clones account for roughly 12% of the sample. The sequencing input was peripheral blood. The receptors originated from a woman between 45 and 60 years old with acute or convalescent COVID-19.

The rearrangement uses TRBV3-1 (or the pseudogene TRBV3-2) and TRBJ2-1; 7 bases agree with TRBD1. This CDR3 contains 13 residues. Germline V gene data show CDR1 as LGHDT and CDR2 as YNNKEL (reference sequence). With 6 bases clipped from V and 5 bases from J, the junction kept 4 bases outside the gene matches. Written as DNA, the CDR3 is TGTGCCAGCAGACGGACAGGAAACAATGAGCAGTTCTTC. Protein product: CASRRTGNNEQFF.

This sequence joins TRBV10-3 and TRBJ2-3; 8 nucleotides match TRBD1. V lost 4 bases to trimming and J lost 4 bases; unmatched junction nucleotides: 4. The CDR3 length is 14 residues. Germline V CDR1 and CDR2: ENHRY, SYGVKD. The CDR3 sequence: CAISGTGIADTQYF. For the CDR3, the DNA is TGTGCCATCAGTGGGACAGGGATCGCAGATACGCAGTATTTT.

The CDR3 loop reads CSVEGPAGNEQFF. In DNA form, the CDR3 reads TGCAGCGTTGAGGGACCGGCGGGGAATGAGCAGTTCTTC. The chain recombines TRBV29-1 with TRBJ2-1; D might be TRBD2 (6 bases). The germline CDR1 and CDR2 sequences are SQVTM and ANQGSEA. The ends were cut back, 3 bases at V and 7 bases at J, with 13 bases in the middle. This CDR3 region has 13 residues.

This clone was seen only a few times. The V gene is TRBV30, the J gene TRBJ2-6; the D is unclear. V was trimmed by 1 base and J by 4 bases, leaving 5 bases between them. This CDR3 has 13 amino acids. Germline V lookup: CDR1 GTSNPN, CDR2 SVGIG (reference sequence). DNA of the CDR3: TGTGCCTGGAGTGCCCTCGGGGCCAACGTCCTGACTTTC. This encodes CAWSALGANVLTF.

For this clone: An end of the junction does not agree with germline; a read error may underlie this. The chain recombines TRBV10-3 with TRBJ2-7; 7 bases line up with TRBD2. Germline V CDR1 and CDR2: ENHRY, SYGVKD. The CDR3 length is 15 residues. The CDR3: CAISAGQTSSHEQYF. The DNA of the CDR3 is TGTGCCATCAGTGCGGGGCAGACTAGCTCCCACGAGCAGTACTTC.

This chain links TRBV28 with TRBJ2-6; a possible D gene is TRBD2 (6 bases). The V gene lost 4 bases and the J gene lost 3 bases, with 10 bases spanning the gap. Germline V lookup: CDR1 MDHEN, CDR2 SYDVKM. This CDR3 region has 15 residues. CDR3 in amino acids: CASSSRRGGANVLTF. Here the CDR3 DNA reads TGTGCCAGCAGTTCCCGGAGGGGTGGGGCCAACGTCCTGACTTTC.

J is TRBJ2-7 and V is TRBV2; 9 bases align to TRBD1. Germline values: CDR1 SNHLY, CDR2 FYNNEI. The CDR3 extends over 14 amino acids. V was clipped by 7 bases and J by 5 bases; unmatched bases: 9. DNA for the CDR3: TGTGCCAGCACCCCCCCGGGACAGGGCCACGAGCAGTACTTC. As protein: CASTPPGQGHEQYF.